The clone carrying this T cell receptor beta chain was recorded a few times. Its specificity is not known. The CDR3 consists of 13 residues. J was trimmed by 5 bases and V by 8 bases; bases with no gene match: 9. The germline V gene encodes CDR1 GTSNPN and CDR2 SVGIG (reference sequence). The data were taken from a study of early T cells in non-severe SARS-CoV-2 infection. Study context: Bulk RNA from unsorted whole blood was sequenced; chains were unpaired.

Broader study findings: VDJdb matches were skewed toward anti-spike CD8 T cell responses.

Each CDR3 protein gets one entry after TCRdb re-called the 5' RACE reads with MiXCR. Of under 140,000 distinct CDR3 sequences in the sample, roughly 12% were seen once. The origin of this receptor is an adult who was a healthcare worker with PCR-confirmed SARS-CoV-2 infection or an uninfected control (not recorded which). Sample: whole blood, taken at baseline. The chain is built from TRBV30 and TRBJ1-1; 9 bases match TRBD1. This chain's CDR3 is CARDRGKGTEAFF. CDR3 coding DNA: TGTGCCCGAGACAGGGGGAAGGGTACTGAAGCTTTCTTT.